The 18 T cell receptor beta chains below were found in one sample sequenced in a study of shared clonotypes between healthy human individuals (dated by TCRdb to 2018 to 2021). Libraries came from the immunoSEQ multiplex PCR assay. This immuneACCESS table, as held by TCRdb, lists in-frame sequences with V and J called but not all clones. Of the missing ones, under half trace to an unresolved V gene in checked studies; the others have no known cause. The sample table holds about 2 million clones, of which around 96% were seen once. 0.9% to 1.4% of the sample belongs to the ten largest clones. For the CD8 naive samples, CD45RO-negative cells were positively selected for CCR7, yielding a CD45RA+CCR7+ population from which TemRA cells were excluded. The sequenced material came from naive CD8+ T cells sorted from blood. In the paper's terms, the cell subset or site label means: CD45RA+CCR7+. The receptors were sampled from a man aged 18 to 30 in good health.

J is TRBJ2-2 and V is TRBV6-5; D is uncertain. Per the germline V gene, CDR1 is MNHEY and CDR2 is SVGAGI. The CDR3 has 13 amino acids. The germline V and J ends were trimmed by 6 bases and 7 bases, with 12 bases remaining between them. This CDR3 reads CASSPGRYGELFF. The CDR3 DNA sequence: TGTGCCAGCAGCCCCGGGCGGTACGGGGAGCTGTTTTTT.

CDR3 protein: CASSLGRGNYGYTF. CDR3 sequence (DNA): TGTGCCAGCAGCTTAGGAAGGGGTAACTATGGCTACACCTTC. The rearrangement uses TRBV7-9 and TRBJ1-2; perhaps TRBD1 as D (5 bases). This CDR3 has 14 residues. V lost 1 base and J 1 base, leaving 7 bases between the germline ends. Germline assignment: CDR1 SEHNR and CDR2 FQNEAQ (reference sequence).

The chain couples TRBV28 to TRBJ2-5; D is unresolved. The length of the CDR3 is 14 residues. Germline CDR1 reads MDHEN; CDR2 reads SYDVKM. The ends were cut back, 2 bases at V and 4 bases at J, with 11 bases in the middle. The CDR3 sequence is CASSLIGLGETQYF. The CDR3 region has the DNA TGTGCCAGCAGTTTAATAGGCCTCGGAGAGACCCAGTACTTC.

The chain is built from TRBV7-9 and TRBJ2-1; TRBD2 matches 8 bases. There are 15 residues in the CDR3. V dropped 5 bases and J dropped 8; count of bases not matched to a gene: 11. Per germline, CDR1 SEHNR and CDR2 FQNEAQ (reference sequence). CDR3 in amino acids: CASSQRETNIHEQFF. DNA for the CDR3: TGTGCCAGCAGCCAGCGGGAGACGAACATCCATGAGCAGTTCTTC.

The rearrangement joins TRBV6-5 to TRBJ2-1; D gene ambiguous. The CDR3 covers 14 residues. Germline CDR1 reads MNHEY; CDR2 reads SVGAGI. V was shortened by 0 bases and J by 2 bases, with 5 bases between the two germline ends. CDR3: CASSYSVTYNEQFF. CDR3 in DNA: TGTGCCAGCAGTTACTCGGTGACCTACAATGAGCAGTTCTTC.

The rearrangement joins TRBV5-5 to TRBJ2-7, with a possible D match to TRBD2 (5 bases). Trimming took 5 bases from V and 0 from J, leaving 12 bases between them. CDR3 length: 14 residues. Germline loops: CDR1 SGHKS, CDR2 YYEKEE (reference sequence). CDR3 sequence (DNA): TGTGCCAGCAGTCAGACGAGGGTCTCCTACGAGCAGTACTTC. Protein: CASSQTRVSYEQYF.

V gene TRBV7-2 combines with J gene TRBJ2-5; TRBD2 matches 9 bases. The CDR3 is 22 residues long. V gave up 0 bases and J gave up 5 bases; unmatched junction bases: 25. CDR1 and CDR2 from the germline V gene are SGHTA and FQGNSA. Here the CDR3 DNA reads TGTGCCAGCAGCTTAGCTGGAGCGGTGTGGCGGGAGGGCCCCAATATTCCGGAGACCCAGTACTTC. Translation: CASSLAGAVWREGPNIPETQYF. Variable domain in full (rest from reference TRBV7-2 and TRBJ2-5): GAGVSQSPSNKVTEKGKDVELRCDPISGHTALYWYRQSLGQGLEFLIYFQGNSAPDKSGLPSDRFSAERTGGSVSTLTIQRTQQEDSAVYLCASSLAGAVWREGPNIPETQYFGPGTRLLVL.

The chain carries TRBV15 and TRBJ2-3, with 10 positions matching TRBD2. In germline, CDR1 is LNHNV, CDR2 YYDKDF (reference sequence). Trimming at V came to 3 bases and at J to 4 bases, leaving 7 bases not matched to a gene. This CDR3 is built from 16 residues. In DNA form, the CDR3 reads TGTGCCACCAGCAGCAGACTAGCGGGTCGTCCAGATACGCAGTATTTT. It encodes CATSSRLAGRPDTQYF. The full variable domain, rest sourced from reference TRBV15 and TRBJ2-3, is DAMVIQNPRYQVTQFGKPVTLSCSQTLNHNVMYWYQQKSSQAPKLLFHYYDKDFNNEADTPDNFQSRRPNTSFCFLDIRSPGLGDTAMYLCATSSRLAGRPDTQYFGPGTRLTVL.

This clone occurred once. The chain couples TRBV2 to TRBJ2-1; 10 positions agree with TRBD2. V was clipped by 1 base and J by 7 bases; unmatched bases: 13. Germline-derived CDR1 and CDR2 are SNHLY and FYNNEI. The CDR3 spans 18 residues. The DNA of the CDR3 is TGTGCCAGCAGTGAAGGATTAACCGGGACTAGCGATGAAAATGAGCAGTTCTTC. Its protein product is CASSEGLTGTSDENEQFF.

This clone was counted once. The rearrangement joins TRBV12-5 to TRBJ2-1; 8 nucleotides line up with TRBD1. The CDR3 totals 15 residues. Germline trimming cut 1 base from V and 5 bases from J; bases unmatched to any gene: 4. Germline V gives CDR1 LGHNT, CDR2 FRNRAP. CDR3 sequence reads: CASGLGTGSHNEQFF. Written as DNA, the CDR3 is TGTGCTAGTGGTTTGGGGACAGGGTCCCACAATGAGCAGTTCTTC.

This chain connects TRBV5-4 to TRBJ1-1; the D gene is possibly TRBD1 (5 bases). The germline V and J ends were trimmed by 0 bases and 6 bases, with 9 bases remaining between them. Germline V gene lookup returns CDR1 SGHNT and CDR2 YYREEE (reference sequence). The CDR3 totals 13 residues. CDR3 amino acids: CASSLGDRAEAFF. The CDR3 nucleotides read TGTGCCAGCAGCTTGGGTGACAGAGCTGAAGCTTTCTTT.

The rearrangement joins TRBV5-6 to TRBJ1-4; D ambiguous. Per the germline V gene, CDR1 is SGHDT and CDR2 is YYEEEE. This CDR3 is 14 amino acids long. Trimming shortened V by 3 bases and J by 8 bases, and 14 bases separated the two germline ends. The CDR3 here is CASSWGSSLEKLFF. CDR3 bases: TGTGCCAGCAGCTGGGGATCGTCGTTGGAAAAACTGTTTTTT.

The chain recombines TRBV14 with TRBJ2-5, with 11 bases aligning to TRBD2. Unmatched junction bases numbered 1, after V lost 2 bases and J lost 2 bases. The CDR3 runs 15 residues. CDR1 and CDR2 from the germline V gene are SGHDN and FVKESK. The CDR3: CASSQIAGGQETQYF. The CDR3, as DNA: TGTGCCAGCAGCCAAATAGCGGGAGGGCAAGAGACCCAGTACTTC.

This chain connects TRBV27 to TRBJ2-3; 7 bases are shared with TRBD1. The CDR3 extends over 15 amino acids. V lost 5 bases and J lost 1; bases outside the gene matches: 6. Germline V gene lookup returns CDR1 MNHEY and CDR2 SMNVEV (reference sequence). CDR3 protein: CASSAYRGGTDTQYF. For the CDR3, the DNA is TGTGCCAGCAGTGCCTACAGGGGCGGCACAGATACGCAGTATTTT.

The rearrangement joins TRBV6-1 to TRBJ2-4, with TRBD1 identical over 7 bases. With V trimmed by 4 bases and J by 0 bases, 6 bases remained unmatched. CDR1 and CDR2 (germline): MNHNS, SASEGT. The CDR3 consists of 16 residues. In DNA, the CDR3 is TGTGCCAGCAGTGGGGACAGCACTCTAGCCAAAAACATTCAGTACTTC. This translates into CASSGDSTLAKNIQYF.

CDR3 coding DNA: TGTGCCAGCAGTCGCCCCACTTATGGACAGGGGGAGACCCAGTACTTC. Translating it yields CASSRPTYGQGETQYF. This rearrangement joins TRBV2 to TRBJ2-5; 9 bases fit TRBD1. The CDR3 has 16 residues. V shed 5 bases and J 5 bases; nucleotides not matched to a gene: 12. CDR1 SNHLY and CDR2 FYNNEI come from the germline V gene.

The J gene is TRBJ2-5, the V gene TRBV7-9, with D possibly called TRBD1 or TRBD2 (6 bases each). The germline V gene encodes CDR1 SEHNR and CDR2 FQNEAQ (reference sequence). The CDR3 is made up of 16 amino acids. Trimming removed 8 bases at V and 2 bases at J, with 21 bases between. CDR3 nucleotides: TGTGCCAGCGGACGGACAGAACGAGGAGGGCAAGAGACCCAGTACTTC. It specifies CASGRTERGGQETQYF.

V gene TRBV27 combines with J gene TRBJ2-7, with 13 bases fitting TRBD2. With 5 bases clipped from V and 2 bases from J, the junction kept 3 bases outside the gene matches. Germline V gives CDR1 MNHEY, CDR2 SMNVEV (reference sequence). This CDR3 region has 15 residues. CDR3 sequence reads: CASSGGTSGAYEQYF. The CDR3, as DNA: TGTGCCAGCAGTGGTGGGACTAGCGGGGCCTACGAGCAGTACTTC.